This TCR beta chain appears in the sequencing data of a study of Ad26.COV2.S vaccination and SARS-CoV-2 variants. Across the whole study: The donor was enrolled in the Ad26.COV2.S arm of the COV1001 trial.

Libraries were prepared by immunoSEQ multiplex PCR; TCRdb keeps only in-frame clonotypes and omits some of them. Among some 340,000 clones listed, roughly 80% were seen once. The treatment is: roughly 20 received Ad26.COV2.S at low or high dose, single or two shots; 5 received placebo; per-sample allocation not given. Sampling was performed 63 days after the first vaccine or placebo injection. The material sequenced was peripheral blood, taken in a trial of Ad26.COV2.S vaccine versus placebo. The TCR was taken from a person between 18 and 60 years old who received the Ad26.COV2.S COVID-19 vaccine or a placebo.

DNA of the CDR3: TGTGCCACCAGGGGACACACAGATACGCAGTATTTT. Its translation: CATRGHTDTQYF. The rearrangement uses TRBV24-1 and TRBJ2-3; D is perhaps TRBD1 (6 bases). From germline, CDR1 is KGHDR and CDR2 SFDVKD. Trimming cost V 7 bases and J 2 bases, with 6 bases left between them. This CDR3 has 12 residues.